These 3 T cell receptor beta chains were sequenced from one sample in a study of control samples from healthy donors and cancer patients. Measured with immunoSEQ multiplex PCR; TCRdb has only the in-frame clones, and not every one. Of about 120,000 clones listed, roughly 90% are singletons. What was sequenced was blood. The source is a man aged 50-59 years in good health.

This sequence joins TRBV9 and TRBJ1-4; D unresolved. The CDR3 extends over 18 amino acids. In germline, CDR1 is SGDLS, CDR2 YYNGEE. V shed 3 bases and J shed 0 bases, with 18 bases lying between them. CDR3 in amino acids: CASSARTPGISTNEKLFF. In DNA form, the CDR3 reads TGTGCCAGCAGCGCGCGTACCCCCGGGATATCAACTAATGAAAAACTGTTTTTT.

The gene calls are TRBV6-5 and TRBJ2-3; no firm D call. V lost 2 bases and J lost 0, with 6 bases in between. This CDR3 has 14 residues. Germline values: CDR1 MNHEY, CDR2 SVGAGI. In DNA form, the CDR3 reads TGTGCCAGCAGTTACATAGATAGCACAGATACGCAGTATTTT. Protein: CASSYIDSTDTQYF.

The J gene is TRBJ2-1, the V gene TRBV11-2, with 7 bases aligning to TRBD2. Per germline, CDR1 SGHAT and CDR2 FQNNGV. The trim removed 4 bases at V and 10 bases at J, leaving 7 bases unmatched. The CDR3 is 13 amino acids. CDR3 in amino acids: CASSSRPGGEQFF. The CDR3 nucleotides are TGTGCCAGCAGCTCTAGGCCGGGAGGAGAGCAGTTCTTC. Based on the CDR3 plus reference TRBV11-2 and TRBJ2-1, the full variable domain is EAGVAQSPRYKIIEKRQSVAFWCNPISGHATLYWYQQILGQGPKLLIQFQNNGVVDDSQLPKDRFSAERLKGVDSTLKIQPAKLEDSAVYLCASSSRPGGEQFFGPGTRLTVL.